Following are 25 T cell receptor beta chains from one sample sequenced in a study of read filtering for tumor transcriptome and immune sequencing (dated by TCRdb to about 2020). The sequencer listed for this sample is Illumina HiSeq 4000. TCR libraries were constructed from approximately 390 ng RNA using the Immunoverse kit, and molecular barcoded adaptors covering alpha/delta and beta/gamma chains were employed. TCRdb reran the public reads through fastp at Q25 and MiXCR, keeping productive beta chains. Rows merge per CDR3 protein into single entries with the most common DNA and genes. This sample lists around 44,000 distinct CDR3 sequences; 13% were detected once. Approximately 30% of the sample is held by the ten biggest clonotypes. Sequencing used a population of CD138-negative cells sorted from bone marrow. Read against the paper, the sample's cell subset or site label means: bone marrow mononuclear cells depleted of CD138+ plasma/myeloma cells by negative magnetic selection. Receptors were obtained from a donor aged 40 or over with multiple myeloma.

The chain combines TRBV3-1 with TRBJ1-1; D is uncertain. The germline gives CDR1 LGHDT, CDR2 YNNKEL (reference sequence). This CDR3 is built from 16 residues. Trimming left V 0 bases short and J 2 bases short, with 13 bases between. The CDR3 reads CASSQDRTRPNTEAFF. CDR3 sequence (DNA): TGTGCCAGCAGCCAAGATCGGACTCGACCAAACACTGAAGCTTTCTTT.

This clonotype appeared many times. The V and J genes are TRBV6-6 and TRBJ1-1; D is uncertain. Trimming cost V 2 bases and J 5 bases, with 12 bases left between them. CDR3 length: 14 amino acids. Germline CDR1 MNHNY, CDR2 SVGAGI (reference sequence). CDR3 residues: CASSYKGIGTEAFF. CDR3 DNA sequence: TGTGCCAGCAGTTACAAGGGAATAGGAACTGAAGCTTTCTTT.

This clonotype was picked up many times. This chain's CDR3 is CASSLYLGSTNEKLFF. CDR3 bases: TGCGCCAGCAGCTTGTATCTAGGGAGCACTAATGAAAAACTGTTTTTT. The rearrangement uses TRBV5-1 and TRBJ1-4; D gene uncertain. Trimming removed 1 base at V and 2 bases at J, with 12 bases between. CDR1 is SGHRS and CDR2 is YFSETQ in the germline V gene. The CDR3 covers 16 residues.

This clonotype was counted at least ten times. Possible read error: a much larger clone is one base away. CDR3 DNA sequence: TGCAGTGCTCTGGTCAACAATGAGCAGTTCTTC. Amino acids: CSALVNNEQFF. V gene TRBV20-1 combines with J gene TRBJ2-1; no firm D call. CDR3 length: 11 amino acids. Germline CDR1 DFQATT, CDR2 SNEGSKA (reference sequence). Trimming stripped 5 bases from V and 5 bases from J, with 7 bases between.

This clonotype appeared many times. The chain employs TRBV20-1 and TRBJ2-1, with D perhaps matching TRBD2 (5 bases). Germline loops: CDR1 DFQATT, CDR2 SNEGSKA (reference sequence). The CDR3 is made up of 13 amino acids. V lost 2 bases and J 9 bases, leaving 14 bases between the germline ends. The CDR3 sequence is CSARSRGSREQFF. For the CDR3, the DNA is TGCAGTGCTAGAAGCCGGGGTAGCCGTGAGCAGTTCTTC.

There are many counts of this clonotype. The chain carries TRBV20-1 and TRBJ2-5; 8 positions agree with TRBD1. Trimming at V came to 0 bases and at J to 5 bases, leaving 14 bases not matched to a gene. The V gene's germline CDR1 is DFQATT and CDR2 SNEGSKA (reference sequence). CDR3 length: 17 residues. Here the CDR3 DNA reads TGCAGTGCTAGAGATGGTGCGTGGGCAGGGGGCGTTGAGACCCAGTACTTC. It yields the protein CSARDGAWAGGVETQYF.

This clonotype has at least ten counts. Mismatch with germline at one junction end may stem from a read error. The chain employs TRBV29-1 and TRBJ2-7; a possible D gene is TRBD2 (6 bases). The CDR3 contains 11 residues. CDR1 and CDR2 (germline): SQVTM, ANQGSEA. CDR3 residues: CSGRESYEQCF. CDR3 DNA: TGCAGCGGGAGGGAGAGTTACGAGCAGTGCTTC.

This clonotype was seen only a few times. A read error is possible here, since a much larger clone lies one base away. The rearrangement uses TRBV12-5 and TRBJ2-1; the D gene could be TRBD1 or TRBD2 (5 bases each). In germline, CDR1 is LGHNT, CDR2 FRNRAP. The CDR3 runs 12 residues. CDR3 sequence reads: CASGIFGGEQLF. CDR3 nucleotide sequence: TGTGCTAGTGGTATATTTGGGGGTGAGCAGCTCTTC.

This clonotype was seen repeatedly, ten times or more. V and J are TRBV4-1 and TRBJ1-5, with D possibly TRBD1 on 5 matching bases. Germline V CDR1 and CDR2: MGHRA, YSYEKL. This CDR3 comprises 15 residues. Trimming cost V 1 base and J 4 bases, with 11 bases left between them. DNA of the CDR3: TGCGCCAGCAGCCAAGCCCACAGGTCTAATCAGCCCCAGCATTTT. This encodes CASSQAHRSNQPQHF.

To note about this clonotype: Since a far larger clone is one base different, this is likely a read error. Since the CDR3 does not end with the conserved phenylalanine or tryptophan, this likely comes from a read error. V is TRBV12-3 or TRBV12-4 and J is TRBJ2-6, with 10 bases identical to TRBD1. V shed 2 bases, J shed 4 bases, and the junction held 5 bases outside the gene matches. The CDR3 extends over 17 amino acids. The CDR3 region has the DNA TGTGCCAGCAGTTTACGACAGGGGGCTACGGGGGCCAACGTCCTGACTTCC. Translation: CASSLRQGATGANVLTS.

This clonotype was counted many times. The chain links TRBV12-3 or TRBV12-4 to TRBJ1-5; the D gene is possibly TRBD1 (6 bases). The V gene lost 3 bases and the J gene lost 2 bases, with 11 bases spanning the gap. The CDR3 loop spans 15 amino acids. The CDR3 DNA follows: TGTGCCAGCAGTTTTGGGGGCGATGGCAATCAGCCCCAGCATTTT. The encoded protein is CASSFGGDGNQPQHF.

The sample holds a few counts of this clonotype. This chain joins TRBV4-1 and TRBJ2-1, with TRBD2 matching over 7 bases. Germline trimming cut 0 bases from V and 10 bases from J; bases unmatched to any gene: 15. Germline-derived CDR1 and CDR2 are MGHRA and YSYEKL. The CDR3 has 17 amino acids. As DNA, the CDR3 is TGCGCCAGCAGCCAAGATCGGGGAACGGGAGGAGTTTGGGAGCAGTTCTTC. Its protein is CASSQDRGTGGVWEQFF.

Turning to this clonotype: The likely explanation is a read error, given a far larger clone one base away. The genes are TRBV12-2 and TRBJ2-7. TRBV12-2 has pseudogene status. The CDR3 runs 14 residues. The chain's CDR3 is CASSSSTASYEQYF. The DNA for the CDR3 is TGTGCCAGCAGCTCCTCGACGGCCTCCTACGAGCAGTACTTC.

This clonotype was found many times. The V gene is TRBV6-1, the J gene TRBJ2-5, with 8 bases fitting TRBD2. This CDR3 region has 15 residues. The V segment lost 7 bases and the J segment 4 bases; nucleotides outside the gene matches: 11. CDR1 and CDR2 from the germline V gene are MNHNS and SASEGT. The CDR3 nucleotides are TGTGCCAGCAAAAGCGGGAGTGACTCTGGAGAGACCCAGTACTTC. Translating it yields CASKSGSDSGETQYF.

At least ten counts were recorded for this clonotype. The CDR3 spells CAISEGNQPQHF. As DNA, the CDR3 is TGTGCCATCAGTGAGGGCAATCAGCCCCAGCATTTT. The rearrangement uses TRBV10-3 and TRBJ1-5; D not resolved. The CDR3 has 12 amino acids. Per the germline V gene, CDR1 is ENHRY and CDR2 is SYGVKD. The V and J ends lost 2 bases and 2 bases respectively, with 1 base between them.

CDR3 sequence (DNA): TGTGCCATCAGTGAGTCGATCGGCACTAGCGGGAGTGAAGAAGAGACCCAGTACTTC. It is translated as CAISESIGTSGSEEETQYF. V and J are TRBV10-3 and TRBJ2-5; 11 bases line up with TRBD2. Per germline, CDR1 ENHRY and CDR2 SYGVKD. V was pared by 0 bases and J by 3 bases, with 12 bases of the junction left unmatched. The CDR3 extends over 19 amino acids.

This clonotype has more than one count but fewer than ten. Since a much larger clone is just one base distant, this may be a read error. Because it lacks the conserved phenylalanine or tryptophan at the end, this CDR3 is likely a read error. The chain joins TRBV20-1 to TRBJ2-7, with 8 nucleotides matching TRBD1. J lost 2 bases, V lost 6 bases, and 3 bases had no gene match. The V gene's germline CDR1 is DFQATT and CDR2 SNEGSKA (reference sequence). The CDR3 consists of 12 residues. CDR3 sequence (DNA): TGCAGTGCCCCGGACAGGGCCTACGAGCAGTACCTC. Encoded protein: CSAPDRAYEQYL.

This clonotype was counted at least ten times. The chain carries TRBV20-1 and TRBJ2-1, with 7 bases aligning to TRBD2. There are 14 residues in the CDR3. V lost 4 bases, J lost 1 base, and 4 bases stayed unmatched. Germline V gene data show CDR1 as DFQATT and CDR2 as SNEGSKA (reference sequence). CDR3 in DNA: TGCAGTGCTATCCGGGACTATTCCTACAATGAGCAGTTCTTC. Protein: CSAIRDYSYNEQFF.

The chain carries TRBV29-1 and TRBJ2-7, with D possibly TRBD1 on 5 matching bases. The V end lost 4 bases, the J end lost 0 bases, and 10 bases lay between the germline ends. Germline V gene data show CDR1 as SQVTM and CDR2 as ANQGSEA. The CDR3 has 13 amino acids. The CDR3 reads CSVVTANSYEQYF. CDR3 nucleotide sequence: TGCAGCGTTGTGACAGCGAACTCCTACGAGCAGTACTTC.

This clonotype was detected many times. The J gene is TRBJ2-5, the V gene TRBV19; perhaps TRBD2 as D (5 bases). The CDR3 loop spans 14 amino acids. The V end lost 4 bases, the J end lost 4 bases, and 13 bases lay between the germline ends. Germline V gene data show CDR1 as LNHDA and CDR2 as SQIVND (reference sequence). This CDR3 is CASSNTFRGETQYF. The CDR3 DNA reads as TGTGCCAGTAGTAATACCTTTCGGGGAGAGACCCAGTACTTC.

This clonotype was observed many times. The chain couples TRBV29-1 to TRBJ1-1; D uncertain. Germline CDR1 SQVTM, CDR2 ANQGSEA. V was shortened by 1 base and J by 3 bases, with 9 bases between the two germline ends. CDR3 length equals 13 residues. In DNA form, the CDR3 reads TGCAGCGTTGAAGCGTCGGGGTACACTGAAGCTTTCTTT. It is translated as CSVEASGYTEAFF.

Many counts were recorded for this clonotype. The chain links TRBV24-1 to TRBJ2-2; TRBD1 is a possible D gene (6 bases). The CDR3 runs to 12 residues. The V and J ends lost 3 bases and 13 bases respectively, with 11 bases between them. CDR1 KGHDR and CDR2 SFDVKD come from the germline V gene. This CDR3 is CATSDNSRGLFF. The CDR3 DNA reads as TGTGCCACCAGTGATAATAGCAGGGGGCTGTTTTTT.

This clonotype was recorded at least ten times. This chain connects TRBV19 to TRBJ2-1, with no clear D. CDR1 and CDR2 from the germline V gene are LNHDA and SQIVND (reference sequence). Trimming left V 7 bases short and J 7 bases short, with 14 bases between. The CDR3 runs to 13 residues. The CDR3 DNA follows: TGTGCCAGTAAGGTCGGCGAAGGGAATGAGCAGTTCTTC. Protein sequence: CASKVGEGNEQFF.

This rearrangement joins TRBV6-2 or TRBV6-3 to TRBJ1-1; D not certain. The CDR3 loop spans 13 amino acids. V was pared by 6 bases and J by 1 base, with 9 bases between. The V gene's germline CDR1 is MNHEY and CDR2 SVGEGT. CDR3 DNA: TGTGCCAGCAGCCATGAGGGGAACACTGAAGCTTTCTTT. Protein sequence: CASSHEGNTEAFF.

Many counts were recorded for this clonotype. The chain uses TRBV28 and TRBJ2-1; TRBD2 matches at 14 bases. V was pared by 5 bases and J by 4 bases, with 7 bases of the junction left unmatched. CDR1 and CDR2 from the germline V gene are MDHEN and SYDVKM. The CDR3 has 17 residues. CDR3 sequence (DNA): TGTGCCAGCAGTACAGGGGGGACTAGCGGGGGATACAATGAGCAGTTCTTC. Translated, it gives CASSTGGTSGGYNEQFF.